This T cell receptor beta chain was obtained from a study of a mutant IDH1 vaccine in newly diagnosed glioma. Whole-study context: With temozolomide cycles, or 4-6 weeks after radiotherapy alone, vaccination was started. Treated patients comprised 62.5% males and around 40% females, mean age about 38 years.

The time point: week 35, safety follow-up. Doses comprised 300 ug of mutant IDH1 20-mer peptide each, plus topical imiquimod. Each tumor in the donors was a new WHO grade 3 or 4 astrocytoma, IDH1-mutant and ATRX-lost. General study points: Pseudoprogression appears to have had no connection to changes in top peripheral T cell clonotypes.

The protocol was immunoSEQ multiplex PCR, while the TCRdb copy is restricted to in-frame clones and leaves out a portion. This table holds about 64,000 clones, 65% to 75% found once. In the case of this clone: Its antigen remains unidentified.

The sample consisted of PBMCs, taken from a glioma patient whose treatment included an IDH1 peptide vaccine. The origin of this receptor is a man aged 45-60 years with glioma.

The CDR3 DNA sequence: TGTGCCAGCAGTGCCGGTGGGTTTTCGGTACTGGCGCCTAACTATGGCTACACCTTC. Protein: CASSAGGFSVLAPNYGYTF. The chain carries TRBV2 and TRBJ1-2, with D hard to call. Trimming took off 4 bases at V and 0 bases at J, with 24 bases between the two ends. From germline, CDR1 is SNHLY and CDR2 FYNNEI. This CDR3 contains 19 residues.